This TCR beta chain is drawn from a study of shared clonotypes between healthy human individuals. The method was immunoSEQ multiplex PCR; TCRdb's version includes in-frame clones alone and lacks a portion of them. This sample has over 700,000 clones; over 55% occur once, and the top ten carry more than 1.5%. Germline V gene data show CDR1 as SGHNT and CDR2 as YYREEE (reference sequence). V was clipped by 7 bases and J by 3 bases, with 17 bases between them. The length of the CDR3 is 14 residues. The V call is TRBV5-4, the J call TRBJ2-7, with D possibly matching TRBD1 (7 bases). This sequence originates from a woman aged 25 to 39 in good health. The source material was memory CD4+ T cells sorted from blood. The sample's subset: CD45RA-negative fraction. CDR3 loop: CASQGTAGSYEQYF. The CDR3 DNA reads TGTGCCAGCCAAGGGACAGCGGGTAGCTACGAGCAGTACTTC. Together with reference TRBV5-4 and TRBJ2-7, the CDR3 gives the full variable domain: ETGVTQSPTHLIKTRGQQVTLRCSSQSGHNTVSWYQQALGQGPQFIFQYYREEENGRGNFPPRFSGLQFPNYSSELNVNALELDDSALYLCASQGTAGSYEQYFGPGTRLTVT.